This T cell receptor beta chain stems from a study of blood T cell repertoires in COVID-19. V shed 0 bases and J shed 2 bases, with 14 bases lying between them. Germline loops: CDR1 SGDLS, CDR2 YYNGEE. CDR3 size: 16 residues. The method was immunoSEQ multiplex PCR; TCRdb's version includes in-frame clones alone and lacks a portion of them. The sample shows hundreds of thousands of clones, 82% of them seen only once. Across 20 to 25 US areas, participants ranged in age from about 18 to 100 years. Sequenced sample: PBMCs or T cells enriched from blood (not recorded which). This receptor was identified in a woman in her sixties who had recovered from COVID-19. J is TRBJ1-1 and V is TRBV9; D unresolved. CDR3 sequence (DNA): TGTGCCAGCAGCGTAGCTTCCGCAGGCCTTAACACTGAAGCTTTCTTT. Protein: CASSVASAGLNTEAFF.